Below, one T cell receptor beta chain is given with its context. Its matching antigen is unknown. Germline V gene lookup returns CDR1 SQVTM and CDR2 ANQGSEA. The CDR3 loop spans 11 amino acids. The V gene lost 7 bases and the J gene lost 6 bases, with 11 bases spanning the gap. This sample is drawn from a study of identical twins. Study outcomes and limitations: Memory repertoires lacked the insertion deficit that abundant cord blood beta clonotypes showed. The analysis was cross-sectional rather than longitudinal within donors.

Template switching (which added a universal primer site) was used, and cDNA carried unique molecular identifiers. From the 5' RACE reads, TCRdb called clonotypes with MiXCR, one entry per CDR3 protein. The sample includes 200,000 to 250,000 distinct CDR3 sequences, more than 6.5% of them seen just once. The same specimen was also included in a second study, on yellow fever vaccine responses in identical twins. That paper states: On the reported evidence, twins' vaccine T cell responses seemed partly convergent and partly personalized.

The rearrangement links TRBV29-1 to TRBJ2-3, with no clear D. Sequenced input: memory (CD45RO+) T cells sorted from blood. The TCR originated in a woman between 18 and 29 years old in good health. The CDR3 sequence is CSGFNADTQYF. Here the CDR3 DNA reads TGCAGCGGGTTTAACGCCGATACGCAGTATTTT.